These T cell receptor beta chains were read from a single sample in a study of CD8 T cells in Susac syndrome. TCRdb used MiXCR to reprocess the immunoSEQ multiplex PCR reads, holding one entry per CDR3 protein. The profile shows some 110,000 distinct CDR3 sequences, approximately 93% of them singletons. Sample: CD8+ T cells from PBMCs. These receptors were collected from a human donor with Susac syndrome. Both conserved end residues are part of each CDR3. A D gene is named only where the DNA matches it firmly. Rows may omit the clone size; those that give it use once, few, many or a size class.

NA,TRBJ2-1,NA,TRBV7-9,TGTGCCAGCAGCCTTACCGGGGGTAGCTCCTACAATGAGCAGTTCTTC,CASSLTGGSSYNEQFF
NA,TRBJ2-3,NA,TRBV20-1,TGCAGTGCATCAGGGGAGGGAGCAGATACGCAGTATTTT,CSASGEGADTQYF
NA,TRBJ2-5,NA,TRBV12-3/TRBV12-4,TGTGCCAGCAGTTTGAGGACGTGGAAAGAGACCCAGTACTTC,CASSLRTWKETQYF
NA,TRBJ2-7,NA,TRBV4-1,TGCGCCAGCAGCCAACGAGGCCAGGGCGGCGAGCAGTACTTC,CASSQRGQGGEQYF
NA,TRBJ2-1,NA,TRBV27,TGTGCCAGCATGCGTGGGCAGGGGACCGGCAATGAGCAGTTCTTC,CASMRGQGTGNEQFF
TRBD1,TRBJ2-1,NA,TRBV5-4,TGTGCCATCTCCGGGACAGGCTACAATGAGCAGTTCTTC,CAISGTGYNEQFF
NA,TRBJ2-3,NA,TRBV20-1,TGCAGTGGGGTTCGGGGCGGCACAGATACGCAGTATTTT,CSGVRGGTDTQYF
NA,TRBJ2-1,once,TRBV9,TGTGCCAGCAGCGAAAGCGGCAGCTCCTACAATGAGCAGTTCTTC,CASSESGSSYNEQFF
NA,TRBJ1-5,NA,TRBV6-6,TGTGCCAGCAGACCTAGGGGGAGCAATCAGCCCCAGCATTTT,CASRPRGSNQPQHF
NA,TRBJ1-2,NA,TRBV29-1,TGCAGCGTGGGTGACTCAGGAACCCCCCATGGCTACACCTTC,CSVGDSGTPHGYTF
NA,TRBJ2-5,once,TRBV5-4,TGTGCCAGCAGCCAGAAAGGCAGTTACCAAGAGACCCAGTACTTC,CASSQKGSYQETQYF
NA,TRBJ1-1,NA,TRBV4-1,TGCGCCAGCAGCCAAGTCAGAGGGAGCCCTGAAGCTTTCTTT,CASSQVRGSPEAFF
TRBD1,TRBJ1-1,NA,TRBV23-1,TGCGCCAGCAGTCAATCGGGGGCTCAAGAGAGCAGGGGGCTCGGCACTGAAGCTTTCTTT,CASSQSGAQESRGLGTEAFF
NA,TRBJ2-5,NA,TRBV3-1,TGTGCCAGCAGCCGAGTCCCGACTACCGGGGACTACCAAGAGACCCAGTACTTC,CASSRVPTTGDYQETQYF
TRBD1,TRBJ2-7,NA,TRBV20-1,TGCAGTGCTAGAGATCTGGGACAGGGGCCCTACGAGCAGTACTTC,CSARDLGQGPYEQYF
NA,TRBJ1-1,NA,TRBV11-3,TGTGCCAGCAGCCCCCAAGCGAACACTGAAGCTTTCTTT,CASSPQANTEAFF
NA,TRBJ2-6,NA,TRBV5-6,TGTGCCAGCAGCTTGGAACGTCCTCTCACTGGGGCCAACGTCCTGACTTTC,CASSLERPLTGANVLTF
NA,TRBJ1-2,NA,TRBV19,TGTGCCAGTAGGGTGTCGGAGACGGATTATGGCTACACCTTC,CASRVSETDYGYTF
NA,TRBJ2-1,once,TRBV11-2,TGTGCCAGCAGCTTAATGGGACAGCAGTTCTTC,CASSLMGQQFF
TRBD1,TRBJ1-1,NA,TRBV6-2/TRBV6-3,TGTGCCAGCAGTTACGAACGACAGGGACGCACTGAAGCTTTCTTT,CASSYERQGRTEAFF
NA,TRBJ2-7,NA,TRBV12-3/TRBV12-4,TGTGCCAGCAGCCCATCTCGAGTCGAGCAGTACTTC,CASSPSRVEQYF
NA,TRBJ1-5,few,TRBV20-1,TGCAGTGCCGCGGGACTGAACAATCAGCCCCAGCATTTT,CSAAGLNNQPQHF
NA,TRBJ1-3,NA,TRBV14,TGTGCCAGCAGCCAAGATGCGGGGATACCTGGAAACACCATATATTTT,CASSQDAGIPGNTIYF
NA,TRBJ1-5,NA,TRBV27,TGTGCCAGCAGTCCCCAGTCGGTCAATCAGCCCCAGCATTTT,CASSPQSVNQPQHF
TRBD1,TRBJ2-2,once,TRBV5-4,TGTGCCAGCAGCTGGACAGGGAGTACCGGGGAGCTGTTTTTT,CASSWTGSTGELFF
NA,TRBJ2-2,NA,TRBV6-2/TRBV6-3,TGTGCCAGCAGTTACCACACCGGGGAGCTGTTTTTT,CASSYHTGELFF
NA,TRBJ2-1,NA,TRBV29-1,TGCAGCGTTCAGAACTCCTACAATGAGCAGTTCTTC,CSVQNSYNEQFF
NA,TRBJ2-7,NA,TRBV29-1,TGCAGCGTTGGCACAACAGGGACGGCCTACGAGCAGTACTTC,CSVGTTGTAYEQYF
TRBD2,TRBJ2-1,NA,TRBV14,TGTGCCAGCGGCCCGGGGACTAGCAGGTACAATGAGCAGTTCTTC,CASGPGTSRYNEQFF
TRBD1,TRBJ1-1,once,TRBV4-3,TGCGCCAGCAGCCAAGCGGCGGCAGGGGGGTTGGACACTGAAGCTTTCTTT,CASSQAAAGGLDTEAFF
NA,TRBJ2-7,NA,TRBV14,TGTGCCAGCAGCCAAGCGTACGAGCAGTACTTC,CASSQAYEQYF
TRBD1,TRBJ1-5,NA,TRBV7-9,TGTGCCAGCAGCTTGGTGGACAGGGAGGCGCCCCAGCATTTT,CASSLVDREAPQHF
NA,TRBJ1-2,few,TRBV20-1,TGCAGTGCTAGGGGGGGGGACGGCTACACCTTC,CSARGGDGYTF
NA,TRBJ1-1,NA,TRBV19,TGTGCCACCAACACCGGGACTGAAGCTTTCTTT,CATNTGTEAFF
TRBD2,TRBJ2-1,NA,TRBV15,TGTGCCACCCACCCAAGAGGCGGGGGGACCAATGAGCAGTTCTTC,CATHPRGGGTNEQFF
NA,TRBJ2-7,NA,TRBV7-6,TGTGCCAGCAGCTTAGCAGGGGCCGACGAGCAGTACTTC,CASSLAGADEQYF
NA,TRBJ2-7,NA,TRBV27,TGTGCCAGCAGTTCATGGGGCGAAAATTTGGAGCAGTACTTC,CASSSWGENLEQYF